A selection of T cell receptor beta chains follows, all from one sample in a study of T cell responses to AZD1222 COVID-19 vaccine. Clones were sequenced by immunoSEQ multiplex PCR, and TCRdb holds only the in-frame ones, with some missing. The sample lists under 45,000 clones; just over 85% were seen once. Material: peripheral blood, obtained 28 days after the second dose of the MenACWY control vaccine. The receptors shown here come from an adult who received the MenACWY meningococcal vaccine as a control. Each CDR3 is given with its conserved first and last residue. Each record gives: clone size, V gene, D gene, J gene, CDR3 protein, CDR3 DNA. D genes are given only for firm matches. The size field is filled for only some rows; it gives once, few, many or a size class.

clone size: -
V gene: TRBV10-3
D gene: -
J gene: TRBJ2-1
CDR3 protein: CAISEETSYNEQFF
CDR3 DNA: TGTGCCATCAGTGAAGAAACTAGCTACAATGAGCAGTTCTTC

clone size: -
V gene: TRBV6-2/TRBV6-3
D gene: TRBD2
J gene: TRBJ2-5
CDR3 protein: CASSRPSGRSQETQYF
CDR3 DNA: TGTGCCAGCAGCCGCCCTAGCGGGAGGTCTCAAGAGACCCAGTACTTC

clone size: -
V gene: TRBV19
D gene: TRBD1
J gene: TRBJ1-4
CDR3 protein: CASKRQGTATNEKLFF
CDR3 DNA: TGTGCCAGTAAGAGACAGGGGACCGCCACTAATGAAAAACTGTTTTTT

clone size: few
V gene: TRBV6-4
D gene: -
J gene: TRBJ1-6
CDR3 protein: CASSDRENSPLHF
CDR3 DNA: TGTGCCAGCAGTGACAGGGAGAATTCACCCCTCCACTTT

clone size: -
V gene: TRBV19
D gene: -
J gene: TRBJ1-5
CDR3 protein: CASSMFPPLTPYSNQPQHF
CDR3 DNA: TGTGCCAGTAGTATGTTTCCACCCCTGACACCGTATAGCAATCAGCCCCAGCATTTT

clone size: -
V gene: TRBV12-3/TRBV12-4
D gene: TRBD2
J gene: TRBJ2-1
CDR3 protein: CASRLAGVREQFF
CDR3 DNA: TGTGCCAGCCGCCTAGCGGGAGTCCGTGAGCAGTTCTTC

clone size: -
V gene: TRBV5-4
D gene: -
J gene: TRBJ2-1
CDR3 protein: CASSPPAPSSYNEQFF
CDR3 DNA: TGTGCCAGCAGCCCCCCTGCTCCGAGCTCCTACAATGAGCAGTTCTTC

clone size: few
V gene: TRBV6-1
D gene: -
J gene: TRBJ1-3
CDR3 protein: CASSDNGRGGGNTIYF
CDR3 DNA: TGTGCCAGCAGTGATAACGGCAGGGGAGGAGGAAACACCATATATTTT

clone size: -
V gene: TRBV28
D gene: TRBD2
J gene: TRBJ2-1
CDR3 protein: CASSFGGRGYNEQFF
CDR3 DNA: TGTGCCAGCAGTTTCGGCGGGAGGGGTTACAATGAGCAGTTCTTC

clone size: once
V gene: TRBV27
D gene: -
J gene: TRBJ2-1
CDR3 protein: CASSYYNEQFF
CDR3 DNA: TGTGCCAGCAGCTACTACAATGAGCAGTTCTTC

clone size: -
V gene: TRBV25-1
D gene: -
J gene: TRBJ2-5
CDR3 protein: CASSELTHQETQYF
CDR3 DNA: TGTGCCAGCAGTGAACTTACCCATCAAGAGACCCAGTACTTC

clone size: -
V gene: TRBV7-9
D gene: -
J gene: TRBJ2-7
CDR3 protein: CASTTDPGQEQYF
CDR3 DNA: TGTGCCAGCACCACGGACCCGGGCCAAGAGCAGTACTTC

clone size: -
V gene: TRBV5-1
D gene: -
J gene: TRBJ1-1
CDR3 protein: CASSLGLGNTEAFF
CDR3 DNA: TGCGCCAGCAGCTTGGGGCTTGGGAACACTGAAGCTTTCTTT

clone size: -
V gene: TRBV10-3
D gene: -
J gene: TRBJ1-1
CDR3 protein: CAISDRGGEGTEAFF
CDR3 DNA: TGTGCCATCAGTGATAGAGGGGGGGAGGGCACTGAAGCTTTCTTT

clone size: -
V gene: TRBV5-1
D gene: -
J gene: TRBJ2-2
CDR3 protein: CASSPADPSTGELFF
CDR3 DNA: TGCGCCAGCAGCCCGGCGGACCCAAGCACCGGGGAGCTGTTTTTT

clone size: -
V gene: TRBV24-1
D gene: -
J gene: TRBJ2-3
CDR3 protein: CATSVTGFTDTQYF
CDR3 DNA: TGTGCCACCAGTGTTACAGGGTTTACAGATACGCAGTATTTT

clone size: few
V gene: TRBV6-4
D gene: -
J gene: TRBJ1-4
CDR3 protein: CASLGDREKLFF
CDR3 DNA: TGTGCCAGTTTGGGGGATCGAGAAAAACTGTTTTTT

clone size: -
V gene: TRBV6-4
D gene: -
J gene: TRBJ2-3
CDR3 protein: CASRADAGTDTQYF
CDR3 DNA: TGTGCCAGCAGGGCGGATGCTGGCACAGATACGCAGTATTTT

clone size: -
V gene: TRBV7-3
D gene: -
J gene: TRBJ2-3
CDR3 protein: CASSLVAAPTDTQYF
CDR3 DNA: TGTGCCAGCAGCTTAGTGGCAGCCCCCACAGATACGCAGTATTTT

clone size: -
V gene: TRBV5-4
D gene: TRBD2
J gene: TRBJ2-7
CDR3 protein: CASSLENGRPSSEQYF
CDR3 DNA: TGTGCCAGCAGCTTGGAAAACGGGAGGCCCTCCTCCGAGCAGTACTTC

clone size: -
V gene: TRBV28
D gene: -
J gene: TRBJ2-1
CDR3 protein: CASRSGRSSYNEQFF
CDR3 DNA: TGTGCCAGCAGGTCAGGGCGAAGCTCCTACAATGAGCAGTTCTTC

clone size: -
V gene: TRBV30
D gene: -
J gene: TRBJ2-1
CDR3 protein: CAWRLGFKTTEQFF
CDR3 DNA: TGTGCCTGGAGGTTGGGCTTCAAGACAACTGAGCAGTTCTTC